This T cell receptor (beta chain) is drawn from a study of shared clonotypes between healthy human individuals. Turning to the study itself: Donors had three CD4 naive, three CD4 memory, two CD8 naive and one CD8 memory plate apiece. General study findings and limits: The study generally estimated greater richness for naive than memory subsets.

TCRdb's table, derived via immunoSEQ multiplex PCR, lists solely in-frame clones and lacks some. The table records some 1,100,000 clones, more than 75% of them present only once. Every contributor of samples was a Caucasian grown-up residing in Nashville, Tennessee. The study separated CD4+ cells into CD45RA+ naive and CD45RA-negative memory subsets. A word on this clone: Antigen specificity is unknown.

Germline values: CDR1 DFQATT, CDR2 SNEGSKA (reference sequence). The length of the CDR3 is 11 residues. V lost 5 bases and J lost 3, with 8 bases in between. The V call is TRBV20-1, the J call TRBJ2-7; D uncertain. The TCR originated in a man aged 18-30 years in good health. Some clones in this sample may be carry-over from other donors' samples. Sequenced input: memory CD4+ T cells from PBMCs. Subset specified: CD45RA-negative fraction. Written as DNA, the CDR3 is TGCAGTGCTCAAGACAACTACGAGCAGTACTTC. It yields the protein CSAQDNYEQYF.